This T cell receptor (beta chain) derives from a study of blood T cells in healthy people across ages. A sample-barcoded 5' primer and a J-beta primer mix were used in a second PCR of roughly 7 to 11 cycles. TCRdb fed the 5' RACE reads into MiXCR, producing one record per CDR3 protein. The sample comprises about 1.7 million distinct CDR3 sequences, roughly 30% of which are singletons, and about 8% rests with the top ten. Concerning this clonotype: No antigen is known for it.

The CDR3 is 15 residues long. CDR1 is SGHRS, CDR2 YFSETQ, per germline. Trimming left V 4 bases short and J 2 bases short, with 15 bases between. General study points: Roughly linearly, TCR beta diversity per million T cells fell as age increased. Among long-lived donors, naive CD4+ cells were more numerous and diversity higher than in aged donors. Total diversity from one million sequenced T cells was likely underestimated.

Donation came from healthy Caucasian individuals in Russia who were aged roughly 6 to 100. The specimen sequenced was blood. The receptor comes from a young woman in good health. The chain links TRBV5-1 to TRBJ1-2; D might be TRBD1 (6 bases). CDR3 nucleotides: TGCGCCAGCAGCCCTCAGACAGGTTTGAACTATGGCTACACCTTC. Its translation is CASSPQTGLNYGYTF.